Listed below are T cell receptor beta chains from one sample, sequenced in a study of blood T cells in healthy people across ages. One entry per CDR3 protein results from TCRdb running MiXCR on the 5' RACE reads. In the table there are roughly 560,000 distinct CDR3 sequences, 24% of which are singletons. These data were also reused for a study on T cells of mothers and their children.

Sequencing was performed on blood. The receptors stem from a boy aged 5-17 years in good health. Both conserved end residues are part of each CDR3. Fields, in order: D gene, V gene, clone size, J gene, CDR3 DNA, CDR3 protein. D genes are given only for firm matches. Only part of the rows carry a size: once, few, many, or a class if the clone is expanded.

>NA|TRBV5-1|few|TRBJ1-2
TGCGCCAGCAGCTTGGTGCAGGGAGGCGGCTACACCTTC
CASSLVQGGGYTF
>NA|TRBV2|few|TRBJ1-5
TGTGCCAGCAGTGAGGGGGATAGCAATCAGCCCCAGCATTTT
CASSEGDSNQPQHF
>TRBD1|TRBV12-3/TRBV12-4|few|TRBJ1-5
TGTGCCAGCAGTTTAGCCCGGACAGGGGAGCAGCCCCAGCATTTT
CASSLARTGEQPQHF
>NA|TRBV7-3|NA|TRBJ2-1
TGTGCCAGCAGCTTACCCTGGACTTACTCCTACAATGAGCAGTTCTTC
CASSLPWTYSYNEQFF
>TRBD1|TRBV4-2|NA|TRBJ2-5
TGTGCCAGCAGCCAAGATAGACAGGGGATAGAGACCCAGTACTTC
CASSQDRQGIETQYF
>TRBD2|TRBV20-1|NA|TRBJ2-5
TGCAGTGCTAGCGGGGCACTAGCGGGAGTTCTAGAGACCCAGTACTTC
CSASGALAGVLETQYF
>TRBD2|TRBV20-1|few|TRBJ2-7
TGCAGTGCTAGAGAAAAGTTCGGGACTAGCGGGAGACGGATCGCCTACGAGCAGTACTTC
CSAREKFGTSGRRIAYEQYF
>NA|TRBV9|NA|TRBJ2-3
TGTGCCAGCAGCTTGGACGGGGTTGGAGATACGCAGTATTTT
CASSLDGVGDTQYF
>NA|TRBV4-1|few|TRBJ2-1
TGCGCCAGCAGCCAACTAGATCTCTCCTACAATGAGCAGTTCTTC
CASSQLDLSYNEQFF
>NA|TRBV4-3|NA|TRBJ1-3
TGCGCCAGCAGCCAAGATGCGGGGGGCTCTGGAAACACCATATATTTT
CASSQDAGGSGNTIYF
>NA|TRBV7-9|NA|TRBJ2-2
TGTGCCAGCATAGTAGGGGTTACCCCCGGGGAGCTGTTTTTT
CASIVGVTPGELFF